These 10 T cell receptor beta chains came from one sample sequenced in a study of blood T cell repertoires in COVID-19. Sequenced by immunoSEQ multiplex PCR; TCRdb stores in-frame clones only, minus some. The table records 100,000 or so clones, around 84% of them present only once. The specimen sequenced was peripheral blood. Every receptor here comes from a woman aged 60 to 75 in a cohort sampled during active or convalescent COVID-19.

The rearrangement joins TRBV6-1 to TRBJ1-5, with a possible D match to TRBD1 (5 bases). The V gene lost 3 bases and the J gene lost 4 bases, with 19 bases spanning the gap. The CDR3 totals 17 residues. CDR1 and CDR2 (germline): MNHNS, SASEGT. CDR3 DNA: TGTGCCAGCAGTGATCCTACGGGACTCGGAATTAATCAGCCCCAGCATTTT. This codes for CASSDPTGLGINQPQHF.

The chain carries TRBV14 and TRBJ1-1, with TRBD1 identical over 9 bases. V trimming: 3 bases; J trimming: 6 bases; junction bases outside the gene matches: 14. CDR1 SGHDN and CDR2 FVKESK come from the germline V gene. There are 17 residues in the CDR3. CDR3 coding DNA: TGTGCCAGCAGCCACCTACAACTCCGGGACAGGGACGCTGAAGCTTTCTTT. It translates to CASSHLQLRDRDAEAFF. Using reference TRBV14 and TRBJ1-1 for the parts outside the CDR3, the full variable domain is EAGVTQFPSHSVIEKGQTVTLRCDPISGHDNLYWYRRVMGKEIKFLLHFVKESKQDESGMPNNRFLAERTGGTYSTLKVQPAELEDSGVYFCASSHLQLRDRDAEAFFGQGTRLTVV.

The CDR3 DNA reads as TGTGCCAGCAGCGCCGCCGGGACAGTGTATTACGAGCAGTACTTC. This encodes CASSAAGTVYYEQYF. The genes are TRBV9 and TRBJ2-7, with 7 bases that match TRBD1. CDR3 size: 15 residues. Unmatched junction bases numbered 10, after V lost 3 bases and J lost 4 bases. Germline V gene lookup returns CDR1 SGDLS and CDR2 YYNGEE.

The chain uses TRBV5-1 and TRBJ1-6; D is unclear. The germline V gene has CDR1 SGHRS and CDR2 YFSETQ. The CDR3 has 15 residues. Trimming shortened V by 0 bases and J by 10 bases, and 14 bases separated the two germline ends. Here the CDR3 DNA reads TGCGCCAGCAGCTTGGACAGTCCCTCGGGATCACCCCTCCACTTT. Protein product: CASSLDSPSGSPLHF.

The CDR3 loop is CASSLRDRVFRDSPLHF. In nucleotides, the CDR3 is TGTGCCAGCAGCCTCCGGGACAGGGTATTCAGAGATTCACCCCTCCACTTT. The rearrangement uses TRBV14 and TRBJ1-6; TRBD1 agrees at 9 bases. J lost 8 bases, V lost 4 bases, and 12 bases had no gene match. Germline V gene lookup returns CDR1 SGHDN and CDR2 FVKESK. This CDR3 has 17 amino acids.

The chain recombines TRBV2 with TRBJ2-1, with 11 bases identical to TRBD1. Trimming took 6 bases from V and 6 from J; bases not matched to a gene: 1. The CDR3 covers 13 residues. From germline, CDR1 is SNHLY and CDR2 FYNNEI. The CDR3 sequence is CASSGTGGNEQFF. CDR3 nucleotide sequence: TGTGCCAGCAGCGGGACAGGGGGCAATGAGCAGTTCTTC.

The CDR3 spells CASSQGGRSTQYF. CDR3 nucleotides: TGTGCCAGCAGCCAGGGGGGAAGGAGTACGCAGTATTTT. The chain uses TRBV14 and TRBJ2-3, with a weak D call TRBD2 (6 bases). This CDR3 has 13 residues. V dropped 3 bases and J dropped 8 bases, with 12 bases sitting between them. Germline V gene data show CDR1 as SGHDN and CDR2 as FVKESK.

The chain has TRBV28 and TRBJ2-6; the D gene is possibly TRBD2 (5 bases). The germline CDR1 and CDR2 sequences are MDHEN and SYDVKM. The CDR3 length is 15 residues. With 1 base removed from V and 1 base from J, the gap between germline ends came to 5 bases. For the CDR3, the DNA is TGTGCCAGCAGTTTATCGGGGTCTGGGGCCAACGTCCTGACTTTC. This gives the protein CASSLSGSGANVLTF.

V is TRBV6-4 and J is TRBJ1-1; 10 nucleotides agree with TRBD1. Trimming removed 0 bases from V and 4 bases from J; junction bases left unmatched: 2. Germline V gene sequence: CDR1 MRHNA, CDR2 SNTAGT. This CDR3 is built from 15 residues. The CDR3 DNA reads as TGTGCCAGCAGTGACTCGACAGGGGGCATCACTGAAGCTTTCTTT. As protein: CASSDSTGGITEAFF.

V usage is TRBV5-1 and J usage is TRBJ2-3; the match to TRBD2 covers 7 bases. Germline V CDR1 and CDR2: SGHRS, YFSETQ. After removal of 4 bases from V and 4 bases from J, the junction contained 12 bases not matched to a gene. The CDR3 runs 16 residues. For the CDR3, the DNA is TGCGCCAGCAGCATAGCTAGCGGAGCTAGGGCAGATACGCAGTATTTT. This gives the protein CASSIASGARADTQYF.